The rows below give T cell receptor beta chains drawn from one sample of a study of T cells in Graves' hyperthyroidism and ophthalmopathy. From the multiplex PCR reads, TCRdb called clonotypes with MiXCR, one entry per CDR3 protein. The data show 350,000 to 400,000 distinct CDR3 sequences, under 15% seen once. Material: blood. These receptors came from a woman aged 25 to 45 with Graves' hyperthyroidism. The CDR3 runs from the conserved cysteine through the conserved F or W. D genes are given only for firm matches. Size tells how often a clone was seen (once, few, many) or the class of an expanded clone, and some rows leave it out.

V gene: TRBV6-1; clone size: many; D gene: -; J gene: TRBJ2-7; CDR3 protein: CASSYTLHGPDEQYF; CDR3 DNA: TGTGCCAGCAGTTATACCCTCCACGGCCCCGACGAGCAGTACTTC
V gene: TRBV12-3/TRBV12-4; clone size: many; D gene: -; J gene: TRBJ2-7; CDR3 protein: CASSPQGSYEQYF; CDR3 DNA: TGTGCCAGCAGTCCCCAGGGGAGTTACGAGCAGTACTTC
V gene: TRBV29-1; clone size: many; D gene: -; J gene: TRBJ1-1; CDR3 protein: CSVRTGGYTEAFF; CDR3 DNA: TGCAGCGTTCGGACGGGTGGGTACACTGAAGCTTTCTTT
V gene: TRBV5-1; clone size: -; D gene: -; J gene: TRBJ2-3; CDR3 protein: CASSLGDGTDTQYF; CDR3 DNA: TGCGCCAGCAGCTTGGGAGACGGCACAGATACGCAGTATTTT
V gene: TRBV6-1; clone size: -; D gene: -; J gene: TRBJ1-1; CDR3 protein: CASSENRGNTEAFF; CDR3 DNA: TGTGCCAGCAGTGAAAACCGGGGGAACACTGAAGCTTTCTTT
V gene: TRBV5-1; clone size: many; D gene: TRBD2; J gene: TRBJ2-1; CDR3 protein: CASHIGSSGYANEQFF; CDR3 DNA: TGCGCCAGCCATATCGGTAGTAGCGGGTACGCGAATGAGCAGTTCTTC
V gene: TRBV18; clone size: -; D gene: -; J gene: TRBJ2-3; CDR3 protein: CASSPPRRRTTDTQYF; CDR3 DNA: TGTGCCAGCTCACCACCGAGACGGAGGACTACAGATACGCAGTATTTT
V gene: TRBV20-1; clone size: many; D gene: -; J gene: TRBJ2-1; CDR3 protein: CSATHPSSYNEQFF; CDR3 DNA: TGCAGTGCTACACACCCGAGCTCCTACAATGAGCAGTTCTTC
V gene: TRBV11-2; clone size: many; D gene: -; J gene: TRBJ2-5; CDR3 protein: CASSLRPGGGGETQYF; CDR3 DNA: TGTGCCAGCAGCTTAAGGCCCGGGGGAGGGGGAGAGACCCAGTACTTC
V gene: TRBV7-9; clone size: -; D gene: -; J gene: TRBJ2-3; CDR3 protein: CASSLGKRTSTDTQYF; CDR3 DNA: TGTGCCAGCAGCTTAGGTAAACGGACTAGCACAGATACGCAGTATTTT
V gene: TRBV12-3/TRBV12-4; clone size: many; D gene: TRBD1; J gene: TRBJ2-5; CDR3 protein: CASSLLGTGGVMETQYF; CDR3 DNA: TGTGCCAGCAGTTTGCTTGGGACAGGGGGGGTTATGGAGACCCAGTACTTC
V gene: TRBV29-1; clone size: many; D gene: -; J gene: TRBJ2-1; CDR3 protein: CSVRSPTGNEQFF; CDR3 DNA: TGCAGCGTTCGGTCCCCCACGGGCAATGAGCAGTTCTTC
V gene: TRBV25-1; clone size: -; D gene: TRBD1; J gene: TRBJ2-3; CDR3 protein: CASSVVGTGGTDTQYF; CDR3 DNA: TGTGCCAGCAGTGTCGTAGGGACAGGGGGCACAGATACGCAGTATTTT
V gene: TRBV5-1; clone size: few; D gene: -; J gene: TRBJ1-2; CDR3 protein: CASSLVRSGDHGYTF; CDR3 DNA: TGCGCCAGCAGCTTAGTCCGGTCCGGTGACCATGGCTACACCTTC
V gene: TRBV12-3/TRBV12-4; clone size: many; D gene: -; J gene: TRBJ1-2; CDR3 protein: CASSQYRDTYYGYTF; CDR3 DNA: TGTGCCAGCAGCCAATACCGGGACACCTACTATGGCTACACCTTC
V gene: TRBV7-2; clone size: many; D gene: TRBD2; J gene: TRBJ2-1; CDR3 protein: CASSLAPGGSSYNEQFF; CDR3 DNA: TGTGCCAGCAGCTTAGCGCCGGGGGGGAGCTCCTACAATGAGCAGTTCTTC
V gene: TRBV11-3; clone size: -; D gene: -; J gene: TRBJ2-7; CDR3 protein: CASSLIGGASVNEQYF; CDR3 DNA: TGTGCCAGCAGCTTAATCGGGGGCGCCAGTGTCAACGAGCAGTACTTC
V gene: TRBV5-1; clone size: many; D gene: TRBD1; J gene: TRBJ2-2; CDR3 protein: CASSPGTDSGELFF; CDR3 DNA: TGCGCCAGCAGCCCTGGGACAGATAGCGGGGAGCTGTTTTTT
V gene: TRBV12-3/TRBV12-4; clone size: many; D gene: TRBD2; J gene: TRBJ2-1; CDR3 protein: CASSPLAGIDNEQFF; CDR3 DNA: TGTGCCAGCAGCCCTCTAGCGGGAATCGACAATGAGCAGTTCTTC
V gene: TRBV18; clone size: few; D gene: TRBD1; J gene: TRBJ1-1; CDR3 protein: CASSPGDRTPGDTEAFF; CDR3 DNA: TGTGCCAGCTCACCCGGGGACAGGACCCCAGGGGACACTGAAGCTTTCTTT